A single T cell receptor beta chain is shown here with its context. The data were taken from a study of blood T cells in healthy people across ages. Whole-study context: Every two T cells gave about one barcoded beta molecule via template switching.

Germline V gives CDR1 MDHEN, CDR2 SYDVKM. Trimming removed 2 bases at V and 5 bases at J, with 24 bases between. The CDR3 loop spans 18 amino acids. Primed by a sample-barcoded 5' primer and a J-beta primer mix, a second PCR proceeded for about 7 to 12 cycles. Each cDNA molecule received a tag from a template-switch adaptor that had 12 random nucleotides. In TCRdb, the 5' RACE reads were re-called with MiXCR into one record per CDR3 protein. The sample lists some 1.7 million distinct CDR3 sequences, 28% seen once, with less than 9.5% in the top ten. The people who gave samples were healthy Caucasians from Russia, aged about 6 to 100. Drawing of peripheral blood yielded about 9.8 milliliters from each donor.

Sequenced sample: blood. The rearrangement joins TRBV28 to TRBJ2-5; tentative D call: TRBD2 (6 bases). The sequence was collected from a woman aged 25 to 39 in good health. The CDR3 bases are TGTGCCAGCAGTTTAAAGGGCCTAGCGCCGAACCGAAGGGAGACCCAGTACTTC. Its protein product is CASSLKGLAPNRRETQYF.